This entry features one T cell receptor (beta chain) sequence. Its antigen is still unknown. The conserved closing phenylalanine or tryptophan is absent in this CDR3, likely reflecting a read error. A modified ARM-PCR protocol with three rounds of nested PCR amplified TCRbeta. TCRdb used MiXCR to reprocess the multiplex PCR reads, holding one entry per CDR3 protein. The sample comprises over 80,000 distinct CDR3 sequences, 80% of which are singletons, and 30% rests with the top ten. The entry originates in a study of tumor and adjacent non-tumor tissue in lung cancer. Study-wide points: Tumor repertoires had a smaller top 100 clone share than normal lung. TCR diversity was significantly greater in tumor than normal lung tissue.

The template was RNA from unsorted bulk tissue. More than 3 cm separated this lung sample from the edge of the tumor. This TCR came from a man aged 55 to 70 with small cell lung cancer. The material sequenced was distant non-tumor lung tissue.

The CDR3 sequence is CVSSSRGIDNEQFL. The DNA of the CDR3 is TGTGTCAGCAGCTCCCGCGGGATAGACAATGAGCAGTTCTTA. The chain has TRBV11-3 and TRBJ2-1; possibly TRBD2 for D (6 bases). Germline values: CDR1 SGHNT, CDR2 YENEEA. The CDR3 is 14 residues long.